The TCR beta chain under discussion was sequenced for a study of cytomegalovirus exposure and HLA in healthy donors. The CDR3 extends over 14 amino acids. V was cut by 5 bases and J by 4 bases, with 14 bases left in between. Per germline, CDR1 SGHTA and CDR2 FQGNSA. General observations from the study: Generally TCR sequences proved uncommon, though certain public TCRs appeared in numerous donors. Links to common viral pathogens appeared, in a later analysis, for several of the most significant clusters.

PCR was performed using 60 Vbeta and 13 Jbeta primers. Sequencing was performed with immunoSEQ multiplex PCR; in TCRdb, only in-frame clones are kept and a portion is missing. The sample has around 58,000 clones; 60% to 85% are singletons. A remark on this clone: Its specificity is not known.

This receptor was identified in a male donor in good health and CMV-seropositive. V is TRBV7-2 and J is TRBJ1-2, with TRBD1 as a possible D gene (5 bases). The sample comprised PBMCs. DNA for the CDR3: TGTGCCAGCAGCCTATCGACAGTTCGCTATGGCTACACCTTC. Protein product: CASSLSTVRYGYTF.